This TCR beta chain was sequenced in a study of shared clonotypes between healthy human individuals. Details on this clone: Given a much more abundant clone one base away, this may be a read error.

Genomic DNA of every subset was divided equally among multiple immunoSEQ plates. Some clones are missing from TCRdb's copy, which holds only in-frame ones; the method was immunoSEQ multiplex PCR. The sample lists millions of clones, 90% to 95% occurring once. The CDR3 is made up of 13 amino acids. V was shortened by 0 bases and J by 2 bases, with 3 bases between the two germline ends. Germline CDR1 SGHKS, CDR2 YYEKEE (reference sequence). Material: naive CD4+ T cells sorted from blood. Subset defined: CD45RA+ positively selected. The sequence was obtained from a man between 18 and 29 years old in good health. The chain has TRBV5-5 and TRBJ1-5; no definite D call. The CDR3 nucleotides are TGTGCCAGCAGCTTGGATGGCAATCAGCCCCAGCATTTT. Translating gives CASSLDGNQPQHF.